The T cell receptor beta chain described here comes from a study of shared clonotypes between healthy human individuals. General study points: A handful of donors had around 5% of their naive CD4 clonotypes in common. Measured sharing among donors was expected to vary with sequencing depth. Generation probabilities were higher for clonotypes shared across all four sorted-subset donors than for unshared ones.

Comment on this clone: The antigen is not known. The sample has other DNA sequences that encode this CDR3 too.

The naive CD8 population came from CD45RO-negative cells selected for CCR7, without terminally differentiated effector memory CD45RA+ cells. Assay: immunoSEQ multiplex PCR; the TCRdb copy retains only in-frame clones and omits some. This table has millions of clones, about 95% appearing once. The CDR3 spans 13 residues. Trimming shortened V by 4 bases and J by 1 base, and 8 bases separated the two germline ends. Germline assignment: CDR1 SGHVS and CDR2 FQNEAQ. This TCR was sampled from a man between 18 and 29 years old in good health. The chain recombines TRBV7-8 with TRBJ2-7; a possible D gene is TRBD1 (5 bases). Sequencing was done on a sample of naive CD8+ T cells sorted from blood. CDR3 sequence reads: CASSSGISYEQYF. The CDR3 DNA is TGTGCCAGCAGCTCAGGGATATCCTACGAGCAGTACTTC. The full variable domain, rest sourced from reference TRBV7-8 and TRBJ2-7, is GAGVSQSPRYKVAKRGQDVALRCDPISGHVSLFWYQQALGQGPEFLTYFQNEAQLDKSGLPSDRFFAERPEGSVSTLKIQRTQQEDSAVYLCASSSGISYEQYFGPGTRLTVT.